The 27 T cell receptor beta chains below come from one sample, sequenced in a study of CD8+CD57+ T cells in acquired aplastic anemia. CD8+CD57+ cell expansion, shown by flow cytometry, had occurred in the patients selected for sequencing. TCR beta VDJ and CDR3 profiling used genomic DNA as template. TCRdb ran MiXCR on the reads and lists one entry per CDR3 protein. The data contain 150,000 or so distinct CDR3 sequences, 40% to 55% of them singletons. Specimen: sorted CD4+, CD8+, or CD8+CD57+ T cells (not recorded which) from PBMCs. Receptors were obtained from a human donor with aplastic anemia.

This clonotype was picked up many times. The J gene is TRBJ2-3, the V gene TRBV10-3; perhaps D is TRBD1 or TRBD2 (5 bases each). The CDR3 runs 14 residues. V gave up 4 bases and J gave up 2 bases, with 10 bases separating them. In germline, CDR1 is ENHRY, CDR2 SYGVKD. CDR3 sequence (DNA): TGTGCCATCAGTGCCGGGACCACCACAGATACGCAGTATTTT. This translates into CAISAGTTTDTQYF.

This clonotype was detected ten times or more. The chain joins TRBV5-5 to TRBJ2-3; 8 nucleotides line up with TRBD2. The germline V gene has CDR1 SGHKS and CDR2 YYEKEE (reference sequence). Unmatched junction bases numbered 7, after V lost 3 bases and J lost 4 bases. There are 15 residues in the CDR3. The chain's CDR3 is CASSSGLGVADTQYF. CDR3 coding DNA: TGTGCCAGCAGCTCGGGACTAGGAGTCGCAGATACGCAGTATTTT. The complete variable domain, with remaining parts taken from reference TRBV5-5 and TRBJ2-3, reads DAGVTQSPTHLIKTRGQQVTLRCSPISGHKSVSWYQQVLGQGPQFIFQYYEKEERGRGNFPDRFSARQFPNYSSELNVNALLLGDSALYLCASSSGLGVADTQYFGPGTRLTVL.

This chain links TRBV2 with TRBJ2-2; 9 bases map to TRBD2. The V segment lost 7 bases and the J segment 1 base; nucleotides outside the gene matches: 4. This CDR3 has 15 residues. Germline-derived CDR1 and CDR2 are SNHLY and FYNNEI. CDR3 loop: CASTLTSGNTGELFF. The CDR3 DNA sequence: TGTGCCAGCACCCTGACTAGCGGGAACACCGGGGAGCTGTTTTTT. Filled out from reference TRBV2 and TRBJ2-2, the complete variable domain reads EPEVTQTPSHQVTQMGQEVILRCVPISNHLYFYWYRQILGQKVEFLVSFYNNEISEKSEIFDDQFSVERPDGSNFTLKIRSTKLEDSAMYFCASTLTSGNTGELFFGEGSRLTVL.

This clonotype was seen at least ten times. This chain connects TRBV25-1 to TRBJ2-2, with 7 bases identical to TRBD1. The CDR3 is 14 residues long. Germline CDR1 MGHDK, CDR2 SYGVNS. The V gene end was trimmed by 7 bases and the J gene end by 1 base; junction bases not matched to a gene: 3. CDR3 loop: CASTRTGNTGELFF. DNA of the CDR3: TGTGCCAGCACTAGGACAGGGAACACCGGGGAGCTGTTTTTT.

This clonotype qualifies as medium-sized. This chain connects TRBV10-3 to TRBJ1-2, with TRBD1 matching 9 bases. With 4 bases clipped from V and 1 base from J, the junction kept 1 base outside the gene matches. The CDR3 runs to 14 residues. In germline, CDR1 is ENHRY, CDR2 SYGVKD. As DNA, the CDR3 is TGTGCCATCAGTGGGACAGGGGTTAACTATGGCTACACCTTC. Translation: CAISGTGVNYGYTF.

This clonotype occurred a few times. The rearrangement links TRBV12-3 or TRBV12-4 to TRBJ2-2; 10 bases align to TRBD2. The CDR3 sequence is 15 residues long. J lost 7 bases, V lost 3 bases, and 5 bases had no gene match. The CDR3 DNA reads TGTGCCAGCAGTTTGAGCGGGGGGGCCGGCGGGGAGCTGTTTTTT. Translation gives CASSLSGGAGGELFF.

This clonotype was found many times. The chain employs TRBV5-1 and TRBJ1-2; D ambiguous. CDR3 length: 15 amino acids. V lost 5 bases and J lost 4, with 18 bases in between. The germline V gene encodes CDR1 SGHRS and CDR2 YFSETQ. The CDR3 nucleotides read TGCGCCAGCAGGGACGGGTTGGGTCCCGTCTATGGCTACACCTTC. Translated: CASRDGLGPVYGYTF.

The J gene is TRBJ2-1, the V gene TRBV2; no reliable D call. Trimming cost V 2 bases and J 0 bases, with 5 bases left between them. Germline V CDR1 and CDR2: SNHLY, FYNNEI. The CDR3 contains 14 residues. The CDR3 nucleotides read TGTGCCAGCAGTGAACAGAGCTCCTACAATGAGCAGTTCTTC. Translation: CASSEQSSYNEQFF.

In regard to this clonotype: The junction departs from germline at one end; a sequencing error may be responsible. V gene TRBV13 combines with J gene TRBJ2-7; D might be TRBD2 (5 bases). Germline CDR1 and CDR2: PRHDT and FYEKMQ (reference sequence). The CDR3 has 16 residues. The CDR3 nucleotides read TGTGCTAGCAGTCCCCCCTCGGCGCAGAGGGAGTCCGAGCAGTACTTC. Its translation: CASSPPSAQRESEQYF.

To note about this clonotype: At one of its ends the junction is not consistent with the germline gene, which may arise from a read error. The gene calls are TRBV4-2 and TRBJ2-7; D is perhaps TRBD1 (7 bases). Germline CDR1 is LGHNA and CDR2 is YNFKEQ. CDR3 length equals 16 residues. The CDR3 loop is CVSSRRGASGGYEQYF. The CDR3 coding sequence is TGTGTCAGCAGCCGAAGGGGCGCCTCAGGGGGGTACGAGCAGTACTTC.

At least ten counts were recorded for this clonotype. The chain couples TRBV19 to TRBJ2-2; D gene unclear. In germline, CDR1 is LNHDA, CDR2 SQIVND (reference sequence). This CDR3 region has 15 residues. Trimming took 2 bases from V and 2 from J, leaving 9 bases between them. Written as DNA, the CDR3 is TGTGCCAGTAGTATAACCTGGACCAACACCGGGGAGCTGTTTTTT. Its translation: CASSITWTNTGELFF.

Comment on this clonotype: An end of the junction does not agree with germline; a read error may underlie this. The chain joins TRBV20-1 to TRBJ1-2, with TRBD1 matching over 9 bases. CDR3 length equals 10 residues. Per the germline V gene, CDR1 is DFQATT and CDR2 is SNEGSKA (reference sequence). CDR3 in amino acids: CRGQGYGYAF. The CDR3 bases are TGCAGGGGACAGGGCTATGGCTACGCCTTC.

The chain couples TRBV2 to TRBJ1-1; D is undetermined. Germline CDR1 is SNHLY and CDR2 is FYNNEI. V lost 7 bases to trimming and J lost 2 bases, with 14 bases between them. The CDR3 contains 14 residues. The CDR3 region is CASKSPGLNTEAFF. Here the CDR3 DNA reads TGTGCCAGCAAGTCCCCGGGCCTTAACACTGAAGCTTTCTTT.

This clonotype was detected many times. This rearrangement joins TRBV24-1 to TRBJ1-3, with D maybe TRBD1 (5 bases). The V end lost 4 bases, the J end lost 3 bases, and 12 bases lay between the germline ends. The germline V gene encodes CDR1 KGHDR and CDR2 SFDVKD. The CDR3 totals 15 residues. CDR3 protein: CATSDPRDGGNTIYF. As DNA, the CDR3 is TGTGCCACCAGTGACCCCCGGGACGGTGGAAACACCATATATTTT.

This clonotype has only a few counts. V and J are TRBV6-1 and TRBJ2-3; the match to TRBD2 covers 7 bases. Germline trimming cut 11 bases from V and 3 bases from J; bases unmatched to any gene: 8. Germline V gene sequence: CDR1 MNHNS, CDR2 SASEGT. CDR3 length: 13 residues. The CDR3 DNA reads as TGTGCCTGCAATATACTAGCGACAGATACGCAGTATTTT. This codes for CACNILATDTQYF.

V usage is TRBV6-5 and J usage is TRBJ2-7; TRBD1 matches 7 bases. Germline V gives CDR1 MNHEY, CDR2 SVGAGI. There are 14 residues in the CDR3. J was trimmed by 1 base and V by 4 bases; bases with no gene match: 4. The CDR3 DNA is TGTGCCAGCAGTTCGGGACAGCTGTCCTACGAGCAGTACTTC. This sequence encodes CASSSGQLSYEQYF.

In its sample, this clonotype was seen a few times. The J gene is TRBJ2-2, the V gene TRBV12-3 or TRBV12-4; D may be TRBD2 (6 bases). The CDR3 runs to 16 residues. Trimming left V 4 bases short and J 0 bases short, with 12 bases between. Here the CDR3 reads CASSWRSGPNTGELFF. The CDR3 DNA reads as TGTGCCAGCAGTTGGAGGAGCGGGCCGAACACCGGGGAGCTGTTTTTT.

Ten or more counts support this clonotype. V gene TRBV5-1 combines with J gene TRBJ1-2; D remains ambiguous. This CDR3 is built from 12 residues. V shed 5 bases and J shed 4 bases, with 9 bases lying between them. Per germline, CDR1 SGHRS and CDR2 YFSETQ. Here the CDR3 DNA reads TGCGCCAGCAGTCCCACCTCCTATGGCTACACCTTC. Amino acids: CASSPTSYGYTF.

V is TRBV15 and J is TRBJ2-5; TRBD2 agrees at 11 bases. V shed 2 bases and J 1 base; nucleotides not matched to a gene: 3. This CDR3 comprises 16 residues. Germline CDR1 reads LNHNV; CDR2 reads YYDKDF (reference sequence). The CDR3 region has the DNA TGTGCCACCAGCAGAATTAGCGGGGGGGTCCAAGAGACCCAGTACTTC. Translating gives CATSRISGGVQETQYF.

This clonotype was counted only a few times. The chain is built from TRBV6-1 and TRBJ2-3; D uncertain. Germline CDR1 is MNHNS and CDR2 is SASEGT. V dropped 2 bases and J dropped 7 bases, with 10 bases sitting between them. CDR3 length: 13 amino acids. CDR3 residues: CASSELRANTQYF. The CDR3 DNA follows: TGTGCCAGCAGTGAATTAAGGGCGAATACGCAGTATTTT.

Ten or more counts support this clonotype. The CDR3 spells CASSFTKNTEAFF. The CDR3 coding sequence is TGTGCCAGTAGTTTCACCAAGAACACTGAAGCTTTCTTT. V and J are TRBV19 and TRBJ1-1; D remains ambiguous. Germline V gene lookup returns CDR1 LNHDA and CDR2 SQIVND (reference sequence). The CDR3 runs to 13 residues. Trimming cost V 5 bases and J 1 base, with 8 bases left between them.

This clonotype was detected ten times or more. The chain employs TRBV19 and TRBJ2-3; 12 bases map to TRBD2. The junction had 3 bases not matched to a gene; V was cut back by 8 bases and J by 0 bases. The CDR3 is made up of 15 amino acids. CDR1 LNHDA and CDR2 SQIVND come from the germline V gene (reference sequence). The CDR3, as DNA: TGTGCCAGTGGACTAGCGGGGTACAGCACAGATACGCAGTATTTT. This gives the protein CASGLAGYSTDTQYF.

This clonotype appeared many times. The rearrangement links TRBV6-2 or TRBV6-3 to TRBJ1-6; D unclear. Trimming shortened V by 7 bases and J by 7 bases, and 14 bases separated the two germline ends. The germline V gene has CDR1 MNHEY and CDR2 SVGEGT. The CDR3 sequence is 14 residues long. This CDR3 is CASNFQVDNSPLHF. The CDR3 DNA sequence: TGTGCCAGCAACTTCCAGGTAGACAATTCACCCCTCCACTTT.

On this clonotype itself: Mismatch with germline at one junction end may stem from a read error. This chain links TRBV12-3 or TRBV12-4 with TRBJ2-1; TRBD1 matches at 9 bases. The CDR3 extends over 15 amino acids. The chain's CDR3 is CATLPLGQGRGEQLF. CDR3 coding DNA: TGTGCCACCCTGCCCCTGGGACAGGGAAGAGGTGAGCAGCTCTTC.

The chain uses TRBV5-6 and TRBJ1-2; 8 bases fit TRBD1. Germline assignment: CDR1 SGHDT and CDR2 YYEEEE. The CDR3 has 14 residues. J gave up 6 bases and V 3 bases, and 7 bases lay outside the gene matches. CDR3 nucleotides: TGTGCCAGCAGCTACGGACAGGGATTGGATGGCTACACCTTC. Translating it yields CASSYGQGLDGYTF.

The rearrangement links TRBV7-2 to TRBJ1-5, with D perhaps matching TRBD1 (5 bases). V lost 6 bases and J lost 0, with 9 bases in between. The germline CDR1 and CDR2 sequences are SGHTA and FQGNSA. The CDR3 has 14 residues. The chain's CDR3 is CASSHDSSNQPQHF. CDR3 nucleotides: TGTGCCAGCAGTCACGACAGTAGCAATCAGCCCCAGCATTTT.

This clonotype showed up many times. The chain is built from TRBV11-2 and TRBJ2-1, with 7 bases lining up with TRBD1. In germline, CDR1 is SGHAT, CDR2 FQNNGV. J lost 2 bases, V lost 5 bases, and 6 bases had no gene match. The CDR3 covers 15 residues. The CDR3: CASSTYRGPYNEQFF. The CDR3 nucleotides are TGTGCCAGCAGCACATACAGGGGCCCCTACAATGAGCAGTTCTTC.